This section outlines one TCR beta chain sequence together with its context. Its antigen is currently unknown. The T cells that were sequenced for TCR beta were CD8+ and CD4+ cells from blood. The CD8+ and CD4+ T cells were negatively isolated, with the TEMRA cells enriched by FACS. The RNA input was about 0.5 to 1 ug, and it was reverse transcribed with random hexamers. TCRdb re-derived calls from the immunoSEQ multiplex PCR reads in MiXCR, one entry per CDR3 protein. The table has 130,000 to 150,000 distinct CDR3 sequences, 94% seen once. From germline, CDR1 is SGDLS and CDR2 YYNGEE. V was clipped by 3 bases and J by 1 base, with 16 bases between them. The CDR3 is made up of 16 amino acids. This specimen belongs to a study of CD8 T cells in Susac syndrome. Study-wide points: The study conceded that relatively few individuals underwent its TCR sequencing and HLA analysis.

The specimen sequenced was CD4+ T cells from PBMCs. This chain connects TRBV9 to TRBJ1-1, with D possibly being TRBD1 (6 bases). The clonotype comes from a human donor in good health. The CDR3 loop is CASSAEPGTPNTEAFF. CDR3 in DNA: TGTGCCAGCAGCGCTGAACCCGGGACACCGAACACTGAAGCTTTCTTT.